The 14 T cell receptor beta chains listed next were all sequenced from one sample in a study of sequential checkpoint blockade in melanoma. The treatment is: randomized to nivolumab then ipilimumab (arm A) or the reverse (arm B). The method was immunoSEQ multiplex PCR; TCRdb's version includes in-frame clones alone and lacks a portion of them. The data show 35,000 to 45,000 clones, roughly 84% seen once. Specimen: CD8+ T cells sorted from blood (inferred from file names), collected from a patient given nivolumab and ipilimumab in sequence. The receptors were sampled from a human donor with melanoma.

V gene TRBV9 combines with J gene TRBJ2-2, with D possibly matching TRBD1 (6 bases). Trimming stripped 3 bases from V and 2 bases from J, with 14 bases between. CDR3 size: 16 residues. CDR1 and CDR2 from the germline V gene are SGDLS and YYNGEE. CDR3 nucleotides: TGTGCCAGCAGCGGAGATCCGGGACATAACACCGGGGAGCTGTTTTTT. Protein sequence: CASSGDPGHNTGELFF.

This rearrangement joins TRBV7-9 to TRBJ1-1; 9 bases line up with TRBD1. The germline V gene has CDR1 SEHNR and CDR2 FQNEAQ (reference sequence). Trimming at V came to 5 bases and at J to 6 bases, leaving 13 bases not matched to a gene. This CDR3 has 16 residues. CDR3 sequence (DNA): TGTGCCAGCAGCGACAGGGGACAGGGAGGATTGGCTGAAGCTTTCTTT. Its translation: CASSDRGQGGLAEAFF.

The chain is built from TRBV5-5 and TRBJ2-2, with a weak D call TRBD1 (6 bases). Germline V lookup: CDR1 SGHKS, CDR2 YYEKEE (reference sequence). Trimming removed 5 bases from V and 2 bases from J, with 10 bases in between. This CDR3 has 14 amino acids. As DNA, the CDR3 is TGTGCCAGCAGTTATGGGACAAACACCGGGGAGCTGTTTTTT. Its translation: CASSYGTNTGELFF.

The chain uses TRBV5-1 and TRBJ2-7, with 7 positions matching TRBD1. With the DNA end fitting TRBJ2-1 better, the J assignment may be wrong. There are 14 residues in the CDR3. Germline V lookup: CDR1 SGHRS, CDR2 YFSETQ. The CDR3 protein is CASSWTGTNNEQFF. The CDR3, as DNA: TGCGCCAGCAGCTGGACAGGAACGAACAATGAGCAGTTCTTC.

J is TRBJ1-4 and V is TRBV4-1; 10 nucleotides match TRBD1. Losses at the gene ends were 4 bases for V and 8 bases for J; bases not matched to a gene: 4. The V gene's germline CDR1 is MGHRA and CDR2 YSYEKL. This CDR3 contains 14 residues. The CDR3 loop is CASSPGQGDEKLFF. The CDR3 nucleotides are TGCGCCAGCAGCCCAGGACAGGGGGACGAAAAACTGTTTTTT.

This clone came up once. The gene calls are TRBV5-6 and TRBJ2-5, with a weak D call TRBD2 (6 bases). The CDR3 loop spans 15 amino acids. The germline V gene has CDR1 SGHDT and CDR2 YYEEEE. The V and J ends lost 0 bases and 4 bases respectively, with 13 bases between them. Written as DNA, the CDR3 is TGTGCCAGCAGCTTGGCCGGGGGAGTGGGAGAGACCCAGTACTTC. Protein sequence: CASSLAGGVGETQYF.

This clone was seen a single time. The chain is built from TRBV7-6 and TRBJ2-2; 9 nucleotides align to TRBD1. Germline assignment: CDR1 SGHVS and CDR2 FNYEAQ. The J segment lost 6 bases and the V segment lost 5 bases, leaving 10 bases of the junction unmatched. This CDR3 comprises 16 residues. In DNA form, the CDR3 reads TGTGCCAGCAGCCACCTACGGGGACAGGGACCCGGGGAGCTGTTTTTT. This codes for CASSHLRGQGPGELFF.

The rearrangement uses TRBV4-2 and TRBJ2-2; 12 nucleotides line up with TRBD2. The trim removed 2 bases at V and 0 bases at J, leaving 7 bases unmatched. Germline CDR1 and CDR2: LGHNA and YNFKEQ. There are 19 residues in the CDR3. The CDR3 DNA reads TGTGCCAGCAGCCAACTAGCGGGAGGGAAGAACGCGAACACCGGGGAGCTGTTTTTT. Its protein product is CASSQLAGGKNANTGELFF.

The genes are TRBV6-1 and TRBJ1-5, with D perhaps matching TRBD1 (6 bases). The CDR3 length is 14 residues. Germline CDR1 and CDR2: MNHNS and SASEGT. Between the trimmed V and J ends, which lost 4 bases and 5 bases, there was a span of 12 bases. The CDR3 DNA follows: TGTGCCAGCAGTGCTACAGGGCGCCATCAGCCCCAGCATTTT. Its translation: CASSATGRHQPQHF.

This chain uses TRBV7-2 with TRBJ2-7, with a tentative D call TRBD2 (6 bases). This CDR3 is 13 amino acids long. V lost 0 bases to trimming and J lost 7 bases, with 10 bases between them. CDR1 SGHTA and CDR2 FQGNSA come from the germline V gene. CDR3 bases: TGTGCCAGCAGCTTAGCGGGACTTGGGGAGCAGTACGTC. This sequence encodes CASSLAGLGEQYV.

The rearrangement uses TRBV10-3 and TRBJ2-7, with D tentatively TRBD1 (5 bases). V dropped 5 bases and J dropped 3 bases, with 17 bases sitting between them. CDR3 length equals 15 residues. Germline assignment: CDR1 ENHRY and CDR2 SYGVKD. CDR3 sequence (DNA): TGTGCCATCAGTTCAGGGATAGGGAAACGCTACGAGCAGTACTTC. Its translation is CAISSGIGKRYEQYF.

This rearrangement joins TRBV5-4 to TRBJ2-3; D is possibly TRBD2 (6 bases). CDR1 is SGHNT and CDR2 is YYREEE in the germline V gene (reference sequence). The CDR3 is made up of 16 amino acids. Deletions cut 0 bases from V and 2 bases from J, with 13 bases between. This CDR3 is CASSLAWGVDTDTQYF. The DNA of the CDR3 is TGTGCCAGCAGCTTGGCCTGGGGGGTTGACACAGATACGCAGTATTTT.

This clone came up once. The CDR3 region is CASSLGHLTEAFF. The CDR3 DNA reads TGTGCCAGCAGCTTAGGACATTTGACTGAAGCTTTCTTT. V is TRBV11-3 and J is TRBJ1-1; D unclear. V lost 1 base and J lost 5, with 8 bases in between. The CDR3 runs 13 residues. CDR1 and CDR2 (germline): SGHNT, YENEEA.

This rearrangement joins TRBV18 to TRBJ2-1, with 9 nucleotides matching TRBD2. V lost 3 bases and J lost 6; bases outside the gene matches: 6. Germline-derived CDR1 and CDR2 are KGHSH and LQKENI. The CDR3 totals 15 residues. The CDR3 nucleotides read TGTGCCAGCTCACCGGCGGGAGGGCCTCGCAATGAGCAGTTCTTC. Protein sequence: CASSPAGGPRNEQFF.